One TCR beta chain is described in this entry. The source of the sample is a study of OX40 agonist ivuxolimab in advanced cancers. Study-level information: Ivuxolimab, which is an agonistic anti-OX40 (CD134) antibody, was administered to the patients. Patient treatment consisted of intravenous ivuxolimab administration every 2 weeks at 0.01 to 10 mg/kg. It was permissible to have had prior anti-PD-1, anti-PD-L1 or anti-CTLA-4 therapy, and around 40% had some.

Systemic immunosuppression or autoimmune disease history was grounds to exclude patients. TCRdb's table, derived via immunoSEQ multiplex PCR, lists solely in-frame clones and lacks some. The data contain 80,000 to 100,000 clones, roughly 90% of them singletons. CDR3 length equals 14 residues. J gave up 6 bases and V 3 bases, and 7 bases lay outside the gene matches. The germline V gene has CDR1 SGHDT and CDR2 YYEEEE. The chain recombines TRBV5-6 with TRBJ1-1; 8 bases map to TRBD1. The sequence came from an adult with an advanced solid tumor such as melanoma, head and neck, liver or kidney cancer. The source was CD4+ or CD8+ T cells sorted from blood, collected in a trial of the OX40 agonist ivuxolimab. In DNA form, the CDR3 reads TGTGCCAGCAGCTACTTCGGGACAGGAGCTGAAGCTTTCTTT. Encoded protein: CASSYFGTGAEAFF.